Included here is one T cell receptor beta chain sequence, with context. The sample comes from a study of cytomegalovirus exposure and HLA in healthy donors. With 60 Vbeta and 13 Jbeta primers, the PCR was carried out. Sequenced by immunoSEQ multiplex PCR; TCRdb stores in-frame clones only, minus some. The table shows approximately 140,000 clones, with roughly 88% occurring only once. The CDR3 length is 13 residues. Germline-derived CDR1 and CDR2 are MNHEY and SVGAGI. Trimming pared 5 bases from V and 4 bases from J, leaving 11 bases between. Specimen: PBMCs. This receptor was identified in a middle-aged woman in good health and CMV-seronegative. The chain uses TRBV6-5 and TRBJ1-1; D unresolved. CDR3 DNA: TGTGCCAGCAGTCCACCTAGTATCACTGAAGCTTTCTTT. Translated, it gives CASSPPSITEAFF.